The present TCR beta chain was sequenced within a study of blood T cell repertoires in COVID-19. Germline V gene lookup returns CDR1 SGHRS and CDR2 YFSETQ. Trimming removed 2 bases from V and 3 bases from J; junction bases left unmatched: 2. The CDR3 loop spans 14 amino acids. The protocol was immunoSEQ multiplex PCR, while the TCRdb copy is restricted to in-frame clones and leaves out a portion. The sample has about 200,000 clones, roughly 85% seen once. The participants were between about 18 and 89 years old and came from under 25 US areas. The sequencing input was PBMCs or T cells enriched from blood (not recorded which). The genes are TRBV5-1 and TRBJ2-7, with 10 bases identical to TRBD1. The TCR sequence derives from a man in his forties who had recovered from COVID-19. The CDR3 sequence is CASSFGQGGYEQYF. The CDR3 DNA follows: TGCGCCAGCAGCTTCGGACAGGGGGGCTACGAGCAGTACTTC. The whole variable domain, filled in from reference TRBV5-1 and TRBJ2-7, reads KAGVTQTPRYLIKTRGQQVTLSCSPISGHRSVSWYQQTPGQGLQFLFEYFSETQRNKGNFPGRFSGRQFSNSRSEMNVSTLELGDSALYLCASSFGQGGYEQYFGPGTRLTVT.